These T cell receptor beta chains were read from a single sample in a study of CD8 T cells in ankylosing spondylitis. A single record per CDR3 protein comes from TCRdb applying MiXCR to the 5' RACE reads. The sample contains 180,000 or so distinct CDR3 sequences, approximately 10% of which appear only once. The sample was blood, either unsorted or a sorted T cell fraction (not recorded which). The source is a male donor with ankylosing spondylitis or in good health (not recorded which). Both conserved end residues are part of each CDR3. Each record gives: J gene, D gene, clone size, V gene, CDR3 protein, CDR3 DNA. The D gene is left open where the match is weak. Size tells how often a clone was seen (once, few, many) or the class of an expanded clone, and some rows leave it out.

>TRBJ1-2|-|many|TRBV5-1
CASSLGINNYGYTF
TGCGCCAGCAGCTTGGGGATTAATAACTATGGCTACACCTTC
>TRBJ2-1|-|many|TRBV9
CASSVASEQFF
TGTGCCAGCAGCGTGGCGAGTGAGCAGTTCTTC
>TRBJ2-7|TRBD2|many|TRBV20-1
CSADSGAAYEQYF
TGCAGTGCTGATAGCGGGGCCGCCTACGAGCAGTACTTC
>TRBJ1-5|-|many|TRBV24-1
CATSDLGRTGNQPQHF
TGTGCCACCAGTGATTTAGGTCGCACAGGGAATCAGCCCCAGCATTTT
>TRBJ2-5|TRBD2|-|TRBV20-1
CSARAARGGQGTQYF
TGCAGTGCTAGAGCGGCGCGGGGGGGTCAAGGGACCCAGTACTTC
>TRBJ2-1|-|many|TRBV10-3
CAMGGPNNEQFF
TGTGCCATGGGGGGGCCAAATAATGAGCAGTTCTTC
>TRBJ1-5|-|many|TRBV7-9
CASSLRGGNQPQHF
TGTGCCAGCAGCTTGAGGGGTGGCAATCAGCCCCAGCATTTT
>TRBJ1-1|-|-|TRBV7-9
CASSFTGFAEAFF
TGTGCCAGCAGCTTTACAGGGTTTGCTGAAGCTTTCTTT
>TRBJ1-1|-|few|TRBV27
CASSLSIRKEMNTEAFF
TGTGCCAGCAGTTTATCGATCAGAAAAGAGATGAACACTGAAGCTTTCTTT
>TRBJ2-3|-|few|TRBV20-1
CSASIEVAATDTQYF
TGCAGTGCTAGTATCGAGGTAGCGGCCACAGATACGCAGTATTTT
>TRBJ1-2|-|many|TRBV25-1
CASSEYGGSLNYGYTF
TGTGCCAGCAGTGAATATGGAGGAAGTCTTAACTATGGCTACACCTTC
>TRBJ2-3|-|many|TRBV5-1
CASSLAGDRTDTQYF
TGCGCCAGCAGCTTGGCCGGGGACCGCACAGATACGCAGTATTTT
>TRBJ1-4|-|many|TRBV14
CASSLDRSTNEKLFF
TGTGCCAGCAGCCTGGACCGATCAACTAATGAAAAACTGTTTTTT
>TRBJ1-5|-|many|TRBV6-5
CASSYREKQPQHF
TGTGCCAGCAGTTATAGGGAGAAACAGCCCCAGCATTTT
>TRBJ2-1|TRBD2|many|TRBV18
CASSPPVSTSGTIF
TGTGCCAGCTCACCACCGGTTAGTACTAGCGGGACGATCTTC
>TRBJ2-3|-|-|TRBV20-1
CSARDLGIGSTDTQYF
TGCAGTGCTAGAGATCTAGGTATAGGGAGCACAGATACGCAGTATTTT
>TRBJ2-7|-|-|TRBV18
CASSPISMKSQRYEQYF
TGTGCCAGCTCACCGATCTCTATGAAATCCCAGAGGTACGAGCAGTACTTC
>TRBJ2-1|TRBD2|-|TRBV4-1
CASSPILLAEGNNEQFF
TGCGCCAGCAGCCCTATCTTGCTAGCGGAGGGGAACAATGAGCAGTTCTTC
>TRBJ2-3|-|many|TRBV20-1
CSAPAGGGPTNTQYF
TGCAGTGCGCCCGCCGGGGGCGGTCCCACAAATACGCAGTATTTT
>TRBJ2-2|-|few|TRBV18
CATPRSGLFTGELFF
TGTGCCACCCCCCGCTCAGGACTCTTCACCGGGGAGCTGTTTTTT
>TRBJ2-7|TRBD2|many|TRBV5-1
CASSRTSPSSYEQYF
TGCGCCAGCAGCCGGACTAGCCCGAGCTCCTACGAGCAGTACTTC
>TRBJ2-2|TRBD1|many|TRBV5-1
CASSVTGGSNTGELFF
TGCGCCAGCAGCGTAACAGGGGGGTCGAACACCGGGGAGCTGTTTTTT
>TRBJ2-2|TRBD2|few|TRBV4-1
CASSQGSAGLAGVTGELFF
TGCGCCAGCAGCCAAGGGTCCGCCGGGCTAGCGGGAGTCACCGGGGAGCTGTTTTTT
>TRBJ2-7|-|-|TRBV5-1
CASSLDGQRSYEQYF
TGCGCCAGCAGCTTGGATGGGCAGAGATCCTACGAGCAGTACTTC
>TRBJ2-1|-|-|TRBV29-1
CSVRGTVALAEQFF
TGCAGCGTTCGCGGGACGGTAGCACTGGCTGAGCAGTTCTTC
>TRBJ2-7|TRBD2|-|TRBV5-1
CASSLGGGLADYEQYF
TGCGCCAGCAGCTTGGGAGGGGGACTAGCTGACTACGAGCAGTACTTC
>TRBJ1-2|-|many|TRBV9
CASKKGSRLDGYTF
TGTGCCAGCAAGAAAGGGAGTAGGCTGGATGGCTACACCTTC